The 31 T cell receptor beta chains reported below all come from one sample, sequenced in a study of identical twins. In TCRdb, the 5' RACE reads were re-called with MiXCR into one record per CDR3 protein. The sample holds 300,000 to 400,000 distinct CDR3 sequences, 10% to 15% seen once. The data were also submitted as part of a second study, on yellow fever vaccine responses in identical twins.

Sequenced sample: CD8+ T cells sorted from blood. The receptors derive from a woman in her late teens or twenties in good health.

The chain recombines TRBV24-1 with TRBJ2-7, with TRBD1 matching over 11 bases. Germline loops: CDR1 KGHDR, CDR2 SFDVKD. V shed 3 bases and J 6 bases; nucleotides not matched to a gene: 6. CDR3 size: 15 residues. CDR3 loop: CATSDPGTGGVEQYF. CDR3 DNA: TGTGCCACCAGTGATCCGGGGACAGGGGGGGTCGAGCAGTACTTC.

With regard to this clonotype: It may be a read error: a sequence one base away is much more abundant. The V gene is TRBV4-1, the J gene TRBJ2-5; no definite D call. This CDR3 region has 14 residues. Germline V gene lookup returns CDR1 MGHRA and CDR2 YSYEKL. The ends were cut back, 2 bases at V and 3 bases at J, with 10 bases in the middle. The CDR3 loop is CASSQRTRKETQYF. CDR3 nucleotides: TGCGCCAGCAGCCAACGTACAAGGAAAGAGACCCAGTACTTC.

The sample holds many counts of this clonotype. The chain has TRBV3-1 and TRBJ2-1; D not resolved. In germline, CDR1 is LGHDT, CDR2 YNNKEL (reference sequence). Trimming took 1 base from V and 8 from J, leaving 12 bases between them. The CDR3 runs to 14 residues. The chain's CDR3 is CASSQGDNRDEQFF. As DNA, the CDR3 is TGTGCCAGCAGCCAAGGGGATAATCGGGATGAGCAGTTCTTC.

This clonotype was counted between two and nine times. This sequence joins TRBV7-9 and TRBJ2-1; 8 bases agree with TRBD1. Germline V gives CDR1 SEHNR, CDR2 FQNEAQ (reference sequence). V was clipped by 5 bases and J by 8 bases; unmatched bases: 11. The CDR3 has 15 residues. This CDR3 reads CASSQQGVLWDEQFF. The CDR3 DNA reads as TGTGCCAGCAGCCAACAGGGGGTTCTCTGGGATGAGCAGTTCTTC.

This clonotype was counted between two and nine times. The rearrangement uses TRBV7-3 and TRBJ2-3; maybe TRBD2 (6 bases). The germline V and J ends were trimmed by 1 base and 6 bases, with 32 bases remaining between them. Germline CDR1 SGHTA, CDR2 FQGTGA. The CDR3 is 21 amino acids. The CDR3 DNA reads as TGTGCCAGCAGCTTAATTCCCCCTCTCACGCAACGACTAGAGGGTTCGGATACGCAGTATTTT. It is translated as CASSLIPPLTQRLEGSDTQYF. Based on the CDR3 plus reference TRBV7-3 and TRBJ2-3, the full variable domain is GAGVSQTPSNKVTEKGKYVELRCDPISGHTALYWYRQSLGQGPEFLIYFQGTGAADDSGLPNDRFFAVRPEGSVSTLKIQRTERGDSAVYLCASSLIPPLTQRLEGSDTQYFGPGTRLTVL.

The chain links TRBV11-1 to TRBJ2-1, with 7 bases identical to TRBD2. The V segment lost 7 bases and the J segment 0 bases; nucleotides outside the gene matches: 15. The germline V gene has CDR1 SGHAT and CDR2 FQDESV (reference sequence). This CDR3 has 18 residues. The CDR3 protein is CASTAGDPKRYSYNEQFF. CDR3 DNA sequence: TGTGCCAGCACCGCGGGGGACCCAAAACGTTACTCCTACAATGAGCAGTTCTTC.

This clonotype was counted many times. The chain recombines TRBV27 with TRBJ2-5, with D possibly called TRBD1 or TRBD2 (6 bases each). The CDR3 is 15 residues long. Trimming stripped 3 bases from V and 5 bases from J, with 16 bases between. The germline V gene encodes CDR1 MNHEY and CDR2 SMNVEV (reference sequence). CDR3 amino acids: CASSLGLGGEETQYF. The CDR3 coding sequence is TGTGCCAGCAGTTTGGGCTTGGGGGGCGAGGAGACCCAGTACTTC.

In its sample, this clonotype was seen a few times. This chain's CDR3 is CAIRGDWENYGYTF. In DNA, the CDR3 is TGTGCCATCAGAGGGGATTGGGAGAATTATGGCTACACCTTC. The rearrangement joins TRBV10-3 to TRBJ1-2, with D possibly being TRBD1 (5 bases). Germline V CDR1 and CDR2: ENHRY, SYGVKD. The length of the CDR3 is 14 residues. Trimming cost V 6 bases and J 5 bases, with 16 bases left between them.

Here the CDR3 DNA reads TGTGCCAGCAGCCAGGGGCTACCAAGCTCCAATGAGCAGTTCTTC. Translating gives CASSQGLPSSNEQFF. The chain combines TRBV5-5 with TRBJ2-1; TRBD1 might be the D (6 bases). Trimming took 4 bases from V and 6 from J, leaving 17 bases between them. This CDR3 is built from 15 residues. The germline V gene encodes CDR1 SGHKS and CDR2 YYEKEE (reference sequence).

This clonotype was seen a single time. One end of the junction varies from germline; a read error may be responsible. CDR3 DNA sequence: TGTGCCAGCCGTGAACGCTGGGACGGTAACTATGGCTACACCTTC. This gives the protein CASRERWDGNYGYTF. The V and J genes are TRBV2 and TRBJ1-2, with a weak D call TRBD1 (5 bases). This CDR3 spans 15 amino acids. Germline V gene data show CDR1 as SNHLY and CDR2 as FYNNEI.

This clonotype has just a few counts. The chain carries TRBV27 and TRBJ2-2; perhaps TRBD2 as D (5 bases). The germline V and J ends were trimmed by 0 bases and 7 bases, with 15 bases remaining between them. The CDR3 is 16 amino acids. CDR1 and CDR2 from the germline V gene are MNHEY and SMNVEV (reference sequence). This chain's CDR3 is CASSLSEGSGFGELFF. DNA of the CDR3: TGTGCCAGCAGTTTATCTGAGGGTTCGGGGTTCGGGGAGCTGTTTTTT.

The table lists this clonotype with many counts. The rearrangement uses TRBV12-3 or TRBV12-4 and TRBJ2-2, with 12 bases aligning to TRBD2. This CDR3 comprises 18 residues. V was pared by 3 bases and J by 4 bases, with 9 bases of the junction left unmatched. CDR3: CASSFRLAGGPGTGELFF. The CDR3 DNA reads TGTGCCAGCAGTTTTCGTCTAGCGGGAGGGCCGGGCACCGGGGAGCTGTTTTTT.

V gene TRBV4-1 combines with J gene TRBJ2-1; D gene unclear. The CDR3 extends over 15 amino acids. Germline CDR1 MGHRA, CDR2 YSYEKL. Trimming shortened V by 2 bases and J by 3 bases, and 11 bases separated the two germline ends. CDR3 sequence (DNA): TGCGCCAGCAGCCAATCGGTCATCTTCTACAATGAGCAGTTCTTC. Protein product: CASSQSVIFYNEQFF.

This chain connects TRBV25-1 to TRBJ2-1, with 16 bases lining up with TRBD2. CDR3 length: 15 amino acids. Germline loops: CDR1 MGHDK, CDR2 SYGVNS. With V trimmed by 5 bases and J by 12 bases, 7 bases remained unmatched. The CDR3 region has the DNA TGTGCCAGCAGTTTGGGACTAGCGGGAGGGCCCTCGCAGTTCTTC. Translating gives CASSLGLAGGPSQFF.

About this clonotype itself: One junction end does not reproduce the germline sequence, and a read error may be involved. This chain links TRBV2 with TRBJ2-7, with 10 bases lining up with TRBD1. CDR3 length: 16 residues. Looked up from germline, CDR1 is SNHLY and CDR2 is FYNNEI. In DNA form, the CDR3 reads TGTGCCAGCAGCGAAGCGGGACAGGGGCCTCTGGGAGAGCAGTACTTC. It codes for CASSEAGQGPLGEQYF.

Only a few counts were recorded for this clonotype. The chain has TRBV14 and TRBJ2-1, with no clear D. V shed 4 bases and J shed 2 bases, with 9 bases lying between them. Germline V gene sequence: CDR1 SGHDN, CDR2 FVKESK. CDR3 length: 14 residues. The CDR3 here is CASSPSTAYNEQFF. CDR3 DNA sequence: TGTGCCAGCAGCCCAAGTACGGCCTACAATGAGCAGTTCTTC.

This clonotype was detected many times. The chain couples TRBV20-1 to TRBJ2-1; D unresolved. V was pared by 4 bases and J by 1 base, with 23 bases between. The CDR3 contains 18 residues. CDR1 and CDR2 (germline): DFQATT, SNEGSKA (reference sequence). CDR3 sequence: CSANGLEVGTASYNEQFF. The CDR3 DNA is TGCAGTGCTAACGGGTTAGAGGTGGGAACCGCGTCCTACAATGAGCAGTTCTTC.

The V and J genes are TRBV27 and TRBJ2-5; the match to TRBD2 covers 7 bases. This CDR3 comprises 16 residues. CDR1 is MNHEY and CDR2 is SMNVEV in the germline V gene (reference sequence). V shed 6 bases and J 5 bases; nucleotides not matched to a gene: 15. CDR3 residues: CASRITGTKGGETQYF. In DNA, the CDR3 is TGTGCCAGCAGGATAACCGGGACTAAGGGTGGGGAGACCCAGTACTTC.

This clonotype has ten or more counts. The rearrangement uses TRBV13 and TRBJ1-1, with D tentatively TRBD1 (5 bases). The CDR3 is 13 residues long. Germline CDR1 PRHDT, CDR2 FYEKMQ (reference sequence). The V end was cut by 5 bases, the J end by 1 base, with 8 bases between. As DNA, the CDR3 is TGTGCCAGCAGCCAGACAGAGAACACTGAAGCTTTCTTT. Translated, it gives CASSQTENTEAFF.

The gene calls are TRBV3-1 and TRBJ2-5; unclear D gene. Trimming took 1 base from V and 4 from J, leaving 4 bases between them. CDR3 size: 12 residues. In germline, CDR1 is LGHDT, CDR2 YNNKEL (reference sequence). The CDR3: CASSQAGETQYF. The CDR3 nucleotides are TGTGCCAGCAGCCAAGCGGGAGAGACCCAGTACTTC.

This clonotype turned up a few times. V and J are TRBV10-3 and TRBJ1-1; TRBD1 agrees at 7 bases. V lost 6 bases to trimming and J lost 0 bases; unmatched junction nucleotides: 7. CDR3 length: 15 residues. Germline CDR1 and CDR2: ENHRY and SYGVKD. Here the CDR3 reads CAIRKLTGMNTEAFF. The CDR3 bases are TGTGCCATCAGAAAATTGACAGGGATGAACACTGAAGCTTTCTTT.

Ten or more counts support this clonotype. The rearrangement joins TRBV20-1 to TRBJ2-1, with a possible D match to TRBD2 (6 bases). V was cut by 0 bases and J by 5 bases, with 11 bases left in between. The CDR3 spans 14 residues. Germline V gene data show CDR1 as DFQATT and CDR2 as SNEGSKA (reference sequence). CDR3 bases: TGCAGTGCTAGAGATTTGCGCGGGGACAATGAGCAGTTCTTC. Its translation: CSARDLRGDNEQFF.

This clonotype was seen more than once but under ten times. The chain carries TRBV12-3 or TRBV12-4 and TRBJ1-2; TRBD1 aligns across 7 bases. The CDR3 is made up of 15 amino acids. The V segment lost 3 bases and the J segment 3 bases; nucleotides outside the gene matches: 7. CDR3 DNA: TGTGCCAGCAGTTTCCGCGGAGGGGGCGACTATGGCTACACCTTC. It is translated as CASSFRGGGDYGYTF.

The chain recombines TRBV6-5 with TRBJ2-7, with 9 bases lining up with TRBD1. This CDR3 has 16 amino acids. CDR1 MNHEY and CDR2 SVGAGI come from the germline V gene. V lost 4 bases and J lost 2; bases outside the gene matches: 9. CDR3: CASSSIRDRVPYEQYF. In DNA form, the CDR3 reads TGTGCCAGCAGTTCAATCCGGGACAGGGTACCCTACGAGCAGTACTTC.

The rearrangement links TRBV7-9 to TRBJ2-5, with D perhaps being TRBD1 or TRBD2 (5 bases each). Germline V lookup: CDR1 SEHNR, CDR2 FQNEAQ (reference sequence). This CDR3 is 14 amino acids long. Trimming stripped 4 bases from V and 1 base from J, with 10 bases between. The CDR3 region has the DNA TGTGCCAGCAGCTCGGGACGCCGCCAAGAGACCCAGTACTTC. It codes for CASSSGRRQETQYF.

This clonotype occurred a few times. The gene calls are TRBV4-1 and TRBJ1-1; D gene unclear. The V gene lost 5 bases and the J gene lost 3 bases, with 10 bases spanning the gap. Germline assignment: CDR1 MGHRA and CDR2 YSYEKL. The CDR3 length is 13 residues. CDR3 in DNA: TGCGCCAGCAGCACCGCACGGGACACTGAAGCTTTCTTT. Its protein product is CASSTARDTEAFF.

This clonotype was counted a few times. The rearrangement uses TRBV7-8 and TRBJ2-3; the D is unclear. Germline CDR1 reads SGHVS; CDR2 reads FQNEAQ. V shed 5 bases and J shed 4 bases, with 13 bases lying between them. The CDR3 totals 14 residues. The CDR3 here is CASSLGRLADTQYF. CDR3 coding DNA: TGTGCCAGCAGCCTTGGACGCCTGGCAGATACGCAGTATTTT.

This clonotype was seen at least ten times. This sequence joins TRBV15 and TRBJ2-2; D is undetermined. The CDR3 runs to 18 residues. The germline V and J ends were trimmed by 3 bases and 2 bases, with 19 bases remaining between them. CDR1 LNHNV and CDR2 YYDKDF come from the germline V gene (reference sequence). The CDR3 sequence is CATSSPEYLSFNTGELFF. CDR3 coding DNA: TGTGCCACCAGCAGTCCGGAGTACTTATCGTTTAACACCGGGGAGCTGTTTTTT.

The chain recombines TRBV7-9 with TRBJ1-5, with D maybe TRBD1 (5 bases). CDR1 is SEHNR and CDR2 is FQNEAQ in the germline V gene (reference sequence). The CDR3 covers 15 residues. Trimming shortened V by 5 bases and J by 5 bases, and 16 bases separated the two germline ends. In DNA form, the CDR3 reads TGTGCCAGCAGCGTGGGTCAGGGACGGGATCAGCCCCAGCATTTT. This gives the protein CASSVGQGRDQPQHF.

The chain uses TRBV10-3 and TRBJ1-5; D gene ambiguous. Germline values: CDR1 ENHRY, CDR2 SYGVKD. Trimming cost V 3 bases and J 5 bases, with 8 bases left between them. This CDR3 is built from 13 residues. CDR3 DNA sequence: TGTGCCATCAGTGACGCTATTCATCAGCCCCAGCATTTT. This sequence encodes CAISDAIHQPQHF.

This clonotype was detected a few times. J is TRBJ2-2 and V is TRBV20-1, with D hard to call. This CDR3 comprises 14 residues. Germline CDR1 and CDR2: DFQATT and SNEGSKA (reference sequence). The germline V and J ends were trimmed by 6 bases and 2 bases, with 13 bases remaining between them. The CDR3, as DNA: TGCAGTGCCCACCCCAGTGTAAACACCGGGGAGCTGTTTTTT. Translating gives CSAHPSVNTGELFF.